What follows describes a single T cell receptor beta chain. The antigen is unknown. The sample comes from a study of identical twins. Findings of the study overall: Twin-shared out-of-frame alpha sequences showed excess low generation probability. Sharing of beta out-of-frame sequences by twins showed a weaker excess.

The V segment lost 4 bases and the J segment 2 bases; nucleotides outside the gene matches: 5. The CDR3 covers 15 residues. After template switching added a universal primer site, the resulting cDNA carried unique molecular identifiers. TCRdb analysed the 5' RACE reads with MiXCR anew, one entry per CDR3 protein. The sample lists roughly 630,000 distinct CDR3 sequences, under 8.5% occurring once. These data also featured in a second study, about yellow fever vaccine responses in identical twins.

The sequenced material came from PBMCs. This chain links TRBV12-3 or TRBV12-4 with TRBJ2-3, with 8 bases fitting TRBD2. The clonotype originates from a woman aged 18-30 years in good health. The CDR3 is CASSYSSGVTDTQYF. As DNA, the CDR3 is TGTGCCAGCAGTTACAGTAGCGGGGTCACAGATACGCAGTATTTT.